Presented here are 10 T cell receptor beta chains from one specimen sequenced in a study of cytomegalovirus exposure and HLA in healthy donors. PCR used 60 Vbeta primers and 13 Jbeta primers. The data were produced by immunoSEQ multiplex PCR, yet TCRdb's version contains in-frame clones alone and is incomplete. The sample lists about 140,000 clones, roughly 79% occurring once. Sequencing input: PBMCs. The source of these receptors is a woman in her 40s in good health and CMV-seronegative.

The CDR3 loop reads CAIRIRQGQDEQYF. CDR3 bases: TGTGCCATCAGAATACGACAGGGGCAAGACGAGCAGTACTTC. The genes are TRBV10-3 and TRBJ2-7; 8 bases are shared with TRBD1. Per germline, CDR1 ENHRY and CDR2 SYGVKD. V was pared by 6 bases and J by 5 bases, with 9 bases of the junction left unmatched. CDR3 length: 14 residues.

The gene calls are TRBV5-4 and TRBJ2-1; TRBD2 agrees at 7 bases. Germline CDR1 and CDR2: SGHNT and YYREEE (reference sequence). V shed 0 bases, J shed 0 bases, and the junction held 3 bases outside the gene matches. The CDR3 totals 16 residues. As DNA, the CDR3 is TGTGCCAGCAGCTTGGCCGGCGGGAGCTCCTACAATGAGCAGTTCTTC. Residues: CASSLAGGSSYNEQFF.

The J gene is TRBJ1-1, the V gene TRBV5-6; no firm D call. This CDR3 has 12 amino acids. Germline CDR1 is SGHDT and CDR2 is YYEEEE. The V end lost 0 bases, the J end lost 9 bases, and 9 bases lay between the germline ends. The CDR3 protein is CASSLGEGQAFF. CDR3 bases: TGTGCCAGCAGCTTGGGAGAGGGTCAAGCTTTCTTT. The full variable domain, rest sourced from reference TRBV5-6 and TRBJ1-1, is DAGVTQSPTHLIKTRGQQVTLRCSPKSGHDTVSWYQQALGQGPQFIFQYYEEEERQRGNFPDRFSGHQFPNYSSELNVNALLLGDSALYLCASSLGEGQAFFGQGTRLTVV.

The rearrangement links TRBV7-9 to TRBJ2-3; D remains unclear. The CDR3 runs 12 residues. V lost 5 bases, J lost 4 bases, and 7 bases lay in between. From germline, CDR1 is SEHNR and CDR2 FQNEAQ (reference sequence). The CDR3 DNA reads TGTGCCAGCAGCCCCAATGCAGATACGCAGTATTTT. Translation: CASSPNADTQYF.

The CDR3 nucleotides read TGTGCCAGCAGTGACCAGGGATATGGAAACACCATATATTTT. The encoded protein is CASSDQGYGNTIYF. V gene TRBV25-1 combines with J gene TRBJ1-3; a weak D match, TRBD1 (5 bases). Germline V gene lookup returns CDR1 MGHDK and CDR2 SYGVNS. V was shortened by 3 bases and J by 3 bases, with 9 bases between the two germline ends. The CDR3 sequence is 14 residues long. The full variable domain, rest sourced from reference TRBV25-1 and TRBJ1-3, is EADIYQTPRYLVIGTGKKITLECSQTMGHDKMYWYQQDPGMELHLIHYSYGVNSTEKGDLSSESTVSRIRTEHFPLTLESARPSHTSQYLCASSDQGYGNTIYFGEGSWLTVV.

This chain uses TRBV28 with TRBJ2-5; 8 positions match TRBD2. The germline CDR1 and CDR2 sequences are MDHEN and SYDVKM. J gave up 1 base and V 7 bases, and 5 bases lay outside the gene matches. The CDR3 runs 14 residues. CDR3 loop: CASNLGTSQETQYF. CDR3 DNA: TGTGCCAGCAATCTCGGGACTAGCCAAGAGACCCAGTACTTC. Full variable domain (outside the CDR3, taken from reference TRBV28 and TRBJ2-5): DVKVTQSSRYLVKRTGEKVFLECVQDMDHENMFWYRQDPGLGLRLIYFSYDVKMKEKGDIPEGYSVSREKKERFSLILESASTNQTSMYLCASNLGTSQETQYFGPGTRLLVL.

The V call is TRBV11-2, the J call TRBJ2-1, with 8 bases fitting TRBD2. The CDR3 loop spans 15 amino acids. Germline CDR1 is SGHAT and CDR2 is FQNNGV. Trimming cost V 5 bases and J 9 bases; bases outside gene matches: 12. The CDR3, as DNA: TGTGCCAGCAGCCAACGGGGACTAGGAGGCGGTGAGCAGTTCTTC. As protein: CASSQRGLGGGEQFF. Looking up the rest from reference TRBV11-2 and TRBJ2-1 gives the full variable domain: EAGVAQSPRYKIIEKRQSVAFWCNPISGHATLYWYQQILGQGPKLLIQFQNNGVVDDSQLPKDRFSAERLKGVDSTLKIQPAKLEDSAVYLCASSQRGLGGGEQFFGPGTRLTVL.

This clone appeared a single time. The chain employs TRBV11-2 and TRBJ2-7; TRBD2 aligns across 9 bases. The CDR3 has 15 residues. Germline V gene sequence: CDR1 SGHAT, CDR2 FQNNGV. J was trimmed by 0 bases and V by 4 bases; bases with no gene match: 4. CDR3 sequence reads: CASSSSGRNSYEQYF. The CDR3 nucleotides are TGTGCCAGCAGCTCAAGCGGGAGGAACTCCTACGAGCAGTACTTC.

This chain connects TRBV27 to TRBJ2-7; 7 bases fit TRBD1. Germline V CDR1 and CDR2: MNHEY, SMNVEV (reference sequence). The CDR3 is 14 amino acids. Germline trimming cut 2 bases from V and 4 bases from J; bases unmatched to any gene: 5. The CDR3 reads CASSLRGQVYEQYF. The DNA for the CDR3 is TGTGCCAGCAGTTTAAGGGGGCAGGTGTACGAGCAGTACTTC.

This chain links TRBV19 with TRBJ2-1, with D perhaps matching TRBD2 (5 bases). This CDR3 contains 17 residues. Trimming took off 5 bases at V and 4 bases at J, with 21 bases between the two ends. Germline loops: CDR1 LNHDA, CDR2 SQIVND (reference sequence). Here the CDR3 DNA reads TGTGCCAGTAGTGGGGAGATGCGAGCGGCAAGGTACAATGAGCAGTTCTTC. Its protein product is CASSGEMRAARYNEQFF.